The rows below give T cell receptor beta chains drawn from one sample of a study of blood T cell repertoires in COVID-19. Repertoires were generated with immunoSEQ multiplex PCR, while TCRdb's copy carries only in-frame clones and drops some. This sample carries a few hundred thousand clones, about 88% of them seen once, and the ten largest clones take approximately 10%. Specimen: peripheral blood. Receptor source: a woman aged 25 to 39 with COVID-19, enrolled during active disease. The CDR3 runs from the conserved cysteine through the conserved F or W. A D gene is named only where the DNA matches it firmly. Some rows have no size entry. The others give once, few or many, or a class for an expanded clone.

13 | . | TRBJ1-2 | TRBD1 | TRBV7-3 | CASSLTQGNGYTF | TGTGCCAGCAGCTTAACACAGGGGAATGGCTACACCTTC
13 | . | TRBJ2-7 | . | TRBV28 | CASSRMTGYEQYF | TGTGCCAGCAGCCGAATGACTGGCTACGAGCAGTACTTC
14 | . | TRBJ2-1 | . | TRBV28 | CASSLKESYNEQFF | TGTGCCAGCAGTTTGAAAGAGAGTTACAATGAGCAGTTCTTC
16 | few | TRBJ2-5 | TRBD2 | TRBV27 | CASSPVRAGGEETQYF | TGTGCCAGCAGTCCCGTGCGCGCTGGGGGGGAGGAGACCCAGTACTTC
12 | . | TRBJ2-7 | . | TRBV27 | CASSHPGNEQYF | TGTGCCAGCAGTCATCCCGGGAACGAGCAGTACTTC
18 | . | TRBJ2-3 | TRBD1 | TRBV4-1 | CASSPLQKGRGQADTQYF | TGCGCCAGCAGCCCACTTCAGAAGGGCAGGGGGCAGGCAGATACGCAGTATTTT
13 | . | TRBJ1-1 | . | TRBV10-2 | CASSENSYTEAFF | TGCGCCAGCAGTGAAAACAGCTACACTGAAGCTTTCTTT
15 | . | TRBJ2-3 | TRBD2 | TRBV10-3 | CAISAGLGGADTQYF | TGTGCCATCAGTGCGGGACTAGGCGGCGCAGATACGCAGTATTTT
12 | . | TRBJ2-7 | . | TRBV30 | CAWSVQGYEQYF | TGTGCCTGGAGCGTACAGGGCTACGAGCAGTACTTC
12 | . | TRBJ2-1 | . | TRBV5-1 | CASSLSGDEQFF | TGCGCCAGCAGCTTGTCCGGGGATGAGCAGTTCTTC
16 | . | TRBJ1-3 | . | TRBV9 | CASSVGYSQGENTIYF | TGTGCCAGCAGCGTAGGCTACTCACAGGGTGAAAACACCATATATTTT
17 | . | TRBJ1-5 | TRBD1 | TRBV5-1 | CASSPRDRGKSNQPQHF | TGCGCCAGCAGCCCCCGGGACAGGGGTAAGAGCAATCAGCCCCAGCATTTT
14 | once | TRBJ2-7 | . | TRBV27 | CASRQSDYSYEQYF | TGTGCCAGCAGACAATCGGACTACTCCTACGAGCAGTACTTC
12 | . | TRBJ1-1 | . | TRBV28 | CASRSGNTEAFF | TGTGCCAGCAGATCAGGGAATACTGAAGCTTTCTTT
15 | . | TRBJ2-2 | . | TRBV19 | CASSMDNPPTGELFF | TGTGCCAGTAGCATGGACAATCCGCCCACCGGGGAGCTGTTTTTT
16 | . | TRBJ2-2 | TRBD2 | TRBV29-1 | CSARGAAGGHTGELFF | TGCAGCGCCCGTGGTGCAGCGGGGGGTCACACCGGGGAGCTGTTTTTT
15 | . | TRBJ2-7 | . | TRBV6-5 | CASSYSQGISYEQYF | TGTGCCAGCAGTTACTCACAGGGAATCTCTTACGAGCAGTACTTC
14 | . | TRBJ1-4 | . | TRBV27 | CASSFTGLSGKLFF | TGTGCCAGCAGTTTCACAGGTTTGAGTGGAAAACTGTTTTTT
15 | . | TRBJ2-3 | TRBD1 | TRBV14 | CASSPDRGITDTQYF | TGTGCCAGCAGCCCCGACAGGGGGATCACAGATACGCAGTATTTT
15 | . | TRBJ2-2 | . | TRBV6-5 | CASRSGFLELGELFF | TGTGCCAGCAGATCAGGGTTCCTAGAACTCGGGGAGCTGTTTTTT
18 | . | TRBJ2-1 | TRBD2 | TRBV2 | CASSEGLAGGRGENEQFF | TGTGCCAGCAGTGAAGGACTAGCGGGAGGCAGGGGCGAAAATGAGCAGTTCTTC
19 | . | TRBJ2-6 | TRBD1 | TRBV28 | CASSPFRTGKKGGANVLTF | TGTGCCAGCAGTCCATTCCGGACAGGGAAGAAAGGTGGGGCCAACGTCCTGACTTTC
14 | . | TRBJ2-2 | . | TRBV19 | CASSMSRSTGELFF | TGTGCCAGTAGTATGTCACGGTCCACCGGGGAGCTGTTTTTT
16 | . | TRBJ1-1 | . | TRBV9 | CASSVTTGALNTEAFF | TGTGCCAGCAGCGTTACGACAGGAGCCTTGAACACTGAAGCTTTCTTT
12 | once | TRBJ2-1 | . | TRBV5-4 | CASNARGAEQFF | TGTGCCAGCAATGCACGAGGTGCCGAGCAGTTCTTC
14 | . | TRBJ1-1 | . | TRBV10-2 | CASSEPEMNTEAFF | TGCGCCAGCAGTGAGCCGGAGATGAACACTGAAGCTTTCTTT
14 | . | TRBJ1-5 | . | TRBV5-5 | CASSLDWGGQPQHF | TGTGCCAGCAGCTTGGACTGGGGGGGTCAGCCCCAGCATTTT
16 | once | TRBJ2-1 | . | TRBV21-1 | CASSPPRGTHLNEQFF | TGTGCCAGCAGCCCCCCCCGCGGGACCCATTTGAATGAGCAGTTCTTC
16 | . | TRBJ2-3 | . | TRBV5-6 | CASSLNKLTWTDTQYF | TGTGCCAGCAGCTTGAACAAGTTAACCTGGACAGATACGCAGTATTTT
18 | . | TRBJ2-1 | TRBD2 | TRBV9 | CASSSGPGLAGGYNEQFF | TGTGCCAGCAGCTCAGGCCCGGGACTAGCGGGAGGATACAATGAGCAGTTCTTC
16 | . | TRBJ2-7 | TRBD1 | TRBV30 | CAWSSYEGTGGSEQYF | TGTGCCTGGAGCTCTTATGAGGGGACAGGGGGCTCCGAGCAGTACTTC
16 | . | TRBJ2-1 | . | TRBV18 | CASSPRSAESYNEQFF | TGTGCCAGCTCACCAAGGTCGGCGGAGTCCTACAATGAGCAGTTCTTC
15 | . | TRBJ2-7 | . | TRBV19 | CASSIGEDTTYEQYF | TGTGCCAGTAGTATAGGAGAGGATACCACCTACGAGCAGTACTTC
13 | . | TRBJ1-6 | . | TRBV12-3/TRBV12-4 | CASSLGANSPLHF | TGTGCCAGCAGTTTAGGCGCGAATTCACCCCTCCACTTT
16 | . | TRBJ1-5 | TRBD1 | TRBV3-1/TRBV3-2 | CASSQRDRSWSQPQHF | TGTGCCAGCAGCCAAAGGGACAGGTCGTGGAGTCAGCCCCAGCATTTT
15 | . | TRBJ2-2 | TRBD2 | TRBV5-4 | CASSFSGRLAGELFF | TGTGCCAGCAGCTTTAGCGGGAGGCTCGCCGGGGAGCTGTTTTTT
14 | . | TRBJ2-2 | TRBD1 | TRBV7-2 | CAADRGFGTGELFF | TGTGCCGCGGACAGGGGTTTTGGCACCGGGGAGCTGTTTTTT
14 | . | TRBJ2-5 | . | TRBV7-2 | CASSSGLSQETQYF | TGTGCCAGCAGCTCGGGACTTAGCCAAGAGACCCAGTACTTC
15 | . | TRBJ1-4 | . | TRBV10-1 | CASSESSVQIEKLFF | TGCGCCAGCAGTGAGTCTTCGGTGCAAATTGAAAAACTGTTTTTT
16 | . | TRBJ2-2 | . | TRBV10-2 | CASSESWQGGSRELFF | TGCGCCAGCAGTGAGTCGTGGCAGGGGGGTAGCCGGGAGCTGTTTTTT
14 | . | TRBJ2-7 | . | TRBV4-1 | CASSRGTFQSEQYF | TGCGCCAGCAGCCGAGGGACATTTCAGAGCGAGCAGTACTTC
14 | . | TRBJ1-2 | TRBD1 | TRBV5-1 | CASSRTGWDHGYTF | TGCGCCAGCAGCCGGACAGGGTGGGACCATGGCTACACCTTC
15 | . | TRBJ1-5 | TRBD1 | TRBV5-1 | CASSLKGAPGQPQHF | TGCGCCAGCAGCTTGAAGGGGGCCCCCGGACAGCCCCAGCATTTT
14 | . | TRBJ1-5 | . | TRBV4-1 | CASSQESVYQPQHF | TGCGCCAGCAGCCAAGAGTCAGTCTATCAGCCCCAGCATTTT
12 | . | TRBJ1-6 | . | TRBV7-6 | CASRGANSPLHF | TGTGCCAGCCGGGGGGCAAATTCACCCCTCCACTTT